This passage covers 9 T cell receptor beta chains from one sample sequenced in a study of beta chain features in type 1 diabetes. Expressed TCRB transcripts were sequenced because the entire RNA isolate underwent reverse transcription. Assay used: immunoSEQ multiplex PCR; TCRdb lists only in-frame clones, some missing. This sample has about 340,000 clones, with roughly 8% found just once. Sequencing was carried out using central memory CD4+ T cells from blood. These receptors originate from a woman between 18 and 29 years old in good health.

This clone showed up just a few times. The CDR3 DNA follows: TGTGCCAGCAGCCGACAGGGGGACACTGAAGCTTTCTTT. It specifies CASSRQGDTEAFF. The genes are TRBV7-2 and TRBJ1-1, with 9 bases identical to TRBD1. V trimming: 5 bases; J trimming: 3 bases; junction bases outside the gene matches: 1. CDR1 is SGHTA and CDR2 is FQGNSA in the germline V gene. The CDR3 consists of 13 residues.

CDR3 in amino acids: CASSLARGDNQPQHF. The DNA of the CDR3 is TGTGCCAGCAGCTTAGCTCGGGGAGACAATCAGCCCCAGCATTTT. The chain joins TRBV7-2 to TRBJ1-5; no definite D call. Trimming took off 0 bases at V and 3 bases at J, with 9 bases between the two ends. The germline gives CDR1 SGHTA, CDR2 FQGNSA. The CDR3 consists of 15 residues.

The chain joins TRBV6-6 to TRBJ2-2, with a weak D call TRBD2 (5 bases). The CDR3 sequence is 16 residues long. CDR1 and CDR2 from the germline V gene are MNHNY and SVGAGI (reference sequence). V lost 2 bases and J lost 0, with 10 bases in between. Written as DNA, the CDR3 is TGTGCCAGCAGTTACAAGCGGAACGCGAACACCGGGGAGCTGTTTTTT. Translation gives CASSYKRNANTGELFF.

This clone has more than one count but fewer than ten. The rearrangement joins TRBV6-6 to TRBJ2-7, with 8 bases aligning to TRBD2. The CDR3 extends over 12 amino acids. V lost 10 bases, J lost 12 bases, and 14 bases stayed unmatched. Per the germline V gene, CDR1 is MNHNY and CDR2 is SVGAGI (reference sequence). CDR3 sequence: CATLVPPSGRYF. The CDR3 DNA sequence: TGTGCCACCCTTGTACCCCCTAGCGGGCGGTACTTC.

This clone was counted many times. The rearrangement joins TRBV18 to TRBJ2-5; D not certain. Trimming stripped 6 bases from V and 5 bases from J, with 10 bases between. Looked up from germline, CDR1 is KGHSH and CDR2 is LQKENI. This CDR3 spans 12 amino acids. The CDR3 DNA follows: TGTGCCAGCTCGGAGTTTAGTGAGACCCAGTACTTC. Its translation: CASSEFSETQYF.

This rearrangement joins TRBV29-1 to TRBJ2-3; maybe TRBD2 (6 bases). This CDR3 comprises 14 residues. Trimming shortened V by 7 bases and J by 8 bases, and 22 bases separated the two germline ends. The germline gives CDR1 SQVTM, CDR2 ANQGSEA. The CDR3 nucleotides read TGCAGCGCACGCCCCTCCGGGAGTGATACTACGCAGTATTTT. Protein: CSARPSGSDTTQYF.

This clone was found a few times. The chain employs TRBV6-6 and TRBJ2-5; D perhaps matches TRBD2 (6 bases). The CDR3 sequence is 16 residues long. Germline CDR1 and CDR2: MNHNY and SVGAGI (reference sequence). V was trimmed by 6 bases and J by 0 bases, leaving 17 bases between them. The CDR3, as DNA: TGTGCCAGCAGCTTAGGGATTGGGGGGTACCAAGAGACCCAGTACTTC. Translating it yields CASSLGIGGYQETQYF.

The chain combines TRBV7-2 with TRBJ2-5; D ambiguous. The V gene lost 5 bases and the J gene lost 5 bases, with 21 bases spanning the gap. Germline V gene sequence: CDR1 SGHTA, CDR2 FQGNSA. The CDR3 runs to 16 residues. CDR3 sequence: CASSPAVISAGETQYF. CDR3 nucleotide sequence: TGTGCCAGCAGCCCGGCGGTTATAAGCGCCGGGGAGACCCAGTACTTC.

The chain combines TRBV5-1 with TRBJ2-1, with no clear D. Germline assignment: CDR1 SGHRS and CDR2 YFSETQ. Between the trimmed V and J ends, which lost 0 bases and 0 bases, there was a span of 7 bases. CDR3 size: 15 residues. For the CDR3, the DNA is TGCGCCAGCAGCTTGGGGCCAGGCTCCTACAATGAGCAGTTCTTC. Translation gives CASSLGPGSYNEQFF.